This T cell receptor beta chain is from a study of follicular helper T cells after annual influenza vaccination. Study summary: Some donors were sampled over the 2013-2014, 2014-2015 and 2015-2016 vaccinations. Study-level findings and limits: Most later recoveries of Day 7 ICOS+CD38+ clones were ICOS-CD38- cTfh. Change in circulating plasmablasts correlated with ICOS+CD38+ cTfh clonality change.

Time point denoted: 2015-2016 season, pre-vaccination. Only in-frame clones appear in the TCRdb table, and some are missing; sequencing was by immunoSEQ multiplex PCR. The sample holds some 9,800 clones; about 82% are singletons and the top ten take 1.5% to 1.7%. Germline CDR1 WNHNN, CDR2 SYGVQD (reference sequence). V lost 6 bases and J lost 11, with 10 bases in between. This CDR3 is 10 amino acids long. Of note for this clone: What it binds is unknown.

J is TRBJ1-1 and V is TRBV10-1; D gene uncertain. This sample comprised CXCR5+ CD38- circulating T follicular helper cells from blood, obtained on the day of influenza vaccination. Subset here: circulating Tfh, non-naive CD4+CXCR5+PD-1+ (ICOS+CD38+ or ICOS-CD38-). The sequence derives from an adult who received the influenza vaccine. Here the CDR3 reads CASRKDRAFF. CDR3 DNA sequence: TGCGCCAGCAGGAAGGACCGGGCTTTCTTT.